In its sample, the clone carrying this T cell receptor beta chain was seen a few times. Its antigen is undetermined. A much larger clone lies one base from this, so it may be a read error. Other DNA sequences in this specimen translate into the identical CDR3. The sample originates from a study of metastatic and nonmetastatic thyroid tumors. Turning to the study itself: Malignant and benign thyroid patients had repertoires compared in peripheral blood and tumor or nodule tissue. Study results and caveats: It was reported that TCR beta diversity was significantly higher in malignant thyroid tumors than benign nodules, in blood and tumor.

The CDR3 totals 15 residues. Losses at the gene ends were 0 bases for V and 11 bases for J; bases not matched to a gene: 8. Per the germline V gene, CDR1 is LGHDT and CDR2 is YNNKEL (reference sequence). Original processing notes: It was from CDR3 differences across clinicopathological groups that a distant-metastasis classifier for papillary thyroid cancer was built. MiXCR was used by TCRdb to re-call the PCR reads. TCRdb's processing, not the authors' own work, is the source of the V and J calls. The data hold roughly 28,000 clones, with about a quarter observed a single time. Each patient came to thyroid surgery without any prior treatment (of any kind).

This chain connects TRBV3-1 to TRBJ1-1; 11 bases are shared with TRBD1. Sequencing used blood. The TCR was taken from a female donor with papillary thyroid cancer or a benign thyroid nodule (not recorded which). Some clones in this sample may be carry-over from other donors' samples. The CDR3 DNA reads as TGTGCCAGCAGCCAAGATTGGGGACAGGGGGTGGAGGCTTTCTTT. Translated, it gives CASSQDWGQGVEAFF.